The 32 T cell receptor beta chains below were found in one sample sequenced in a study of cytomegalovirus exposure and HLA in healthy donors (dated by TCRdb to 2016 to 2017). Libraries were constructed by the immunoSEQ multiplex PCR assay. A mixture of 60 forward primers for TCR Vbeta segments and 13 reverse primers for TCR Jbeta segments was used in the multiplex PCR. TCRdb holds this immuneACCESS table with in-frame rearrangements only. Some clones are missing; in checked studies, unresolved V genes explain under half, and the rest has no known cause. This sample comprises approximately 110,000 clones, 77% of them detected only once. The ten biggest clones cover roughly 3.7% of the sample. Sequencing input: PBMCs. These receptors came from a human donor in good health.

The chain recombines TRBV7-2 with TRBJ1-1; TRBD1 aligns across 8 bases. CDR3 length: 16 amino acids. Looked up from germline, CDR1 is SGHTA and CDR2 is FQGNSA. Unmatched junction bases numbered 10, after V lost 5 bases and J lost 2 bases. The CDR3 coding sequence is TGTGCCAGCAGCCCCTACAGGGGGGGTAGAAACACTGAAGCTTTCTTT. Its translation is CASSPYRGGRNTEAFF.

The genes are TRBV28 and TRBJ2-7; possibly TRBD2 for D (5 bases). Germline V gives CDR1 MDHEN, CDR2 SYDVKM. Trimming left V 4 bases short and J 0 bases short, with 16 bases between. The CDR3 has 16 amino acids. CDR3 protein: CASSSMAQRPSYEQYF. In DNA, the CDR3 is TGTGCCAGCAGTTCCATGGCCCAGCGGCCCTCCTACGAGCAGTACTTC.

This chain links TRBV6-5 with TRBJ2-3; weak D call: TRBD1 (7 bases). The V and J ends lost 7 bases and 1 base respectively, with 15 bases between them. The germline V gene has CDR1 MNHEY and CDR2 SVGAGI. The CDR3 contains 15 residues. CDR3 in amino acids: CASTLGGTGTDTQYF. As DNA, the CDR3 is TGTGCCAGCACCTTAGGGGGGACAGGCACAGATACGCAGTATTTT.

The chain recombines TRBV19 with TRBJ1-5, with D tentatively TRBD1 (5 bases). There are 13 residues in the CDR3. Germline V gives CDR1 LNHDA, CDR2 SQIVND (reference sequence). V was pared by 5 bases and J by 2 bases, with 7 bases between. The CDR3: CASSQQGNQPQHF. CDR3 bases: TGTGCCAGTAGTCAACAGGGCAATCAGCCCCAGCATTTT.

The chain couples TRBV19 to TRBJ2-7, with 9 bases identical to TRBD2. J gave up 2 bases and V 5 bases, and 4 bases lay outside the gene matches. This CDR3 spans 14 amino acids. Germline-derived CDR1 and CDR2 are LNHDA and SQIVND (reference sequence). CDR3 loop: CASSSSGTTYEQYF. For the CDR3, the DNA is TGTGCCAGTAGTTCTAGCGGGACGACCTACGAGCAGTACTTC. The whole variable domain, filled in from reference TRBV19 and TRBJ2-7, reads DGGITQSPKYLFRKEGQNVTLSCEQNLNHDAMYWYRQDPGQGLRLIYYSQIVNDFQKGDIAEGYSVSREKKESFPLTVTSAQKNPTAFYLCASSSSGTTYEQYFGPGTRLTVT.

The chain links TRBV21-1 to TRBJ2-7; the table assigns TRBD1, which was not confirmed against the DNA. TRBV21-1 has pseudogene status. The CDR3 extends over 13 amino acids. CDR3 loop: CASTGTGDYEQYF. CDR3 bases: TGTGCCAGCACCGGGACAGGCGACTACGAGCAGTACTTC.

The chain recombines TRBV7-2 with TRBJ2-1; D uncertain. The CDR3 covers 13 residues. From germline, CDR1 is SGHTA and CDR2 FQGNSA. The ends were cut back, 1 base at V and 6 bases at J, with 7 bases in the middle. The CDR3 nucleotides are TGTGCCAGCAGCTTAGTTATGAGCAATGAGCAGTTCTTC. Protein sequence: CASSLVMSNEQFF.

The V and J genes are TRBV18 and TRBJ1-2; maybe TRBD1 (6 bases). CDR3 length: 14 residues. Germline V CDR1 and CDR2: KGHSH, LQKENI. V dropped 2 bases and J dropped 6 bases, with 13 bases sitting between them. CDR3 sequence (DNA): TGTGCCAGCTCACCAAGTACAGGGATCGATGGCTACACCTTC. Protein sequence: CASSPSTGIDGYTF.

A few counts support this clone. V and J are TRBV5-1 and TRBJ2-2, with TRBD1 matching over 12 bases. V dropped 1 base and J dropped 4; count of bases not matched to a gene: 5. Germline CDR1 SGHRS, CDR2 YFSETQ. CDR3 length: 17 residues. The CDR3 DNA sequence: TGCGCCAGCAGCTTGAATTCGGGACAGGGGGCCACCGGGGAGCTGTTTTTT. Translated: CASSLNSGQGATGELFF.

This chain uses TRBV6-1 with TRBJ2-3, with D maybe TRBD1 (5 bases). Germline CDR1 is MNHNS and CDR2 is SASEGT. CDR3 length: 15 amino acids. Trimming took off 5 bases at V and 3 bases at J, with 15 bases between the two ends. For the CDR3, the DNA is TGTGCCAGCAGTTCCCTCTGGGGCGCAACAGATACGCAGTATTTT. Translated: CASSSLWGATDTQYF.

Remarks on this clone: Other nucleotide sequences from this sample produce the same CDR3. The rearrangement links TRBV5-4 to TRBJ2-2, with D perhaps TRBD1 (5 bases). The CDR3 totals 15 residues. Germline lookup yields CDR1 SGHNT and CDR2 YYREEE (reference sequence). V was shortened by 0 bases and J by 1 base, with 7 bases between the two germline ends. CDR3 sequence (DNA): TGTGCCAGCAGCTTGGGGCAGGGGAACACCGGGGAGCTGTTTTTT. Translated: CASSLGQGNTGELFF.

The chain employs TRBV5-1 and TRBJ2-7; possibly TRBD2 for D (5 bases). V lost 0 bases and J lost 3, with 13 bases in between. CDR1 and CDR2 (germline): SGHRS, YFSETQ. This CDR3 has 15 residues. CDR3 residues: CASSLVGGSNYEQYF. The DNA of the CDR3 is TGCGCCAGCAGCTTGGTGGGCGGGTCTAACTACGAGCAGTACTTC. Combining the CDR3 with reference TRBV5-1 and TRBJ2-7 gives the whole variable domain KAGVTQTPRYLIKTRGQQVTLSCSPISGHRSVSWYQQTPGQGLQFLFEYFSETQRNKGNFPGRFSGRQFSNSRSEMNVSTLELGDSALYLCASSLVGGSNYEQYFGPGTRLTVT.

The V call is TRBV6-1, the J call TRBJ1-4; 8 bases are shared with TRBD1. CDR1 is MNHNS and CDR2 is SASEGT in the germline V gene. The CDR3 contains 14 residues. Germline trimming cut 8 bases from V and 4 bases from J; bases unmatched to any gene: 6. CDR3 coding DNA: TGTGCCAGCGGACAGGGCTCATTTAATGAAAAACTGTTTTTT. Translating it yields CASGQGSFNEKLFF.

There are a few counts of this clone. In DNA, the CDR3 is TGTGCCATCAGTGCGGGACAGGGCGGCTACGAGCAGTACTTC. It specifies CAISAGQGGYEQYF. The chain recombines TRBV10-3 with TRBJ2-7; 9 bases match TRBD1. The CDR3 spans 14 residues. V gave up 4 bases and J gave up 3 bases; unmatched junction bases: 4. Germline V gene sequence: CDR1 ENHRY, CDR2 SYGVKD.

J is TRBJ2-2 and V is TRBV25-1; 9 bases align to TRBD2. With 5 bases clipped from V and 5 bases from J, the junction kept 6 bases outside the gene matches. Germline loops: CDR1 MGHDK, CDR2 SYGVNS. The CDR3 length is 15 residues. The CDR3, as DNA: TGTGCCAGCAGTTACGACCTAGCGGGGACCGGGGAGCTGTTTTTT. It translates to CASSYDLAGTGELFF.

This clone was picked up a small number of times. V is TRBV7-2 and J is TRBJ2-1; possibly TRBD1 for D (6 bases). Trimming pared 5 bases from V and 7 bases from J, leaving 9 bases between. This CDR3 has 12 residues. Germline loops: CDR1 SGHTA, CDR2 FQGNSA. DNA for the CDR3: TGTGCCAGCAGCCCCCAGGGGAATGAGCAGTTCTTC. This encodes CASSPQGNEQFF.

This chain joins TRBV30 and TRBJ1-4; D is undetermined. The V and J ends lost 0 bases and 3 bases respectively, with 11 bases between them. The CDR3 runs to 15 residues. The germline CDR1 and CDR2 sequences are GTSNPN and SVGIG (reference sequence). In DNA form, the CDR3 reads TGTGCCTGGAGTGTAGGTGGGAGTGCTAATGAAAAACTGTTTTTT. It specifies CAWSVGGSANEKLFF.

The V call is TRBV28, the J call TRBJ2-4, with D perhaps matching TRBD2 (8 bases). Germline V gene lookup returns CDR1 MDHEN and CDR2 SYDVKM. The CDR3 runs 19 residues. V lost 10 bases and J lost 1, with 29 bases in between. The CDR3 DNA is TGTGCCACCTCAGAGAGCCCCAGGGGGACTAGTTGGGCCAAAAACATTCAGTACTTC. Translation: CATSESPRGTSWAKNIQYF.

The chain couples TRBV7-9 to TRBJ1-5; perhaps TRBD1 as D (5 bases). Trimming removed 1 base from V and 9 bases from J, with 10 bases in between. The CDR3 sequence is 13 residues long. CDR1 is SEHNR and CDR2 is FQNEAQ in the germline V gene (reference sequence). The CDR3 DNA is TGTGCCAGCAGCTTAGTGGGGCAGACGCCCCAGCATTTT. Translation gives CASSLVGQTPQHF.

The chain carries TRBV19 and TRBJ1-5; TRBD1 agrees at 7 bases. Losses at the gene ends were 8 bases for V and 2 bases for J; bases not matched to a gene: 6. Germline V gene data show CDR1 as LNHDA and CDR2 as SQIVND (reference sequence). The CDR3 is 14 residues long. This CDR3 is CASSDRDGNQPQHF. The CDR3 coding sequence is TGTGCCAGTTCTGACAGGGACGGCAATCAGCCCCAGCATTTT.

This clone has a single count. This rearrangement joins TRBV19 to TRBJ1-3; 7 bases are shared with TRBD1. The CDR3 loop spans 16 amino acids. CDR1 and CDR2 from the germline V gene are LNHDA and SQIVND (reference sequence). V lost 6 bases, J lost 0 bases, and 8 bases stayed unmatched. This chain's CDR3 is CASSRQGEGSGNTIYF. The CDR3 region has the DNA TGTGCCAGTAGCCGACAGGGAGAGGGCTCTGGAAACACCATATATTTT.

The chain is built from TRBV6-1 and TRBJ1-1; D not resolved. Germline CDR1 MNHNS, CDR2 SASEGT. Deletions cut 7 bases from V and 6 bases from J, with 15 bases between. This CDR3 spans 13 amino acids. This CDR3 is CASNREIAAEAFF. CDR3 in DNA: TGTGCCAGCAACCGGGAGATCGCGGCTGAAGCTTTCTTT.

This clone was seen more than once but under ten times. This sample also contains other DNA sequences that code for the same CDR3. The chain is built from TRBV7-9 and TRBJ2-1; TRBD2 agrees at 7 bases. Germline lookup yields CDR1 SEHNR and CDR2 FQNEAQ (reference sequence). V shed 5 bases, J shed 1 base, and the junction held 2 bases outside the gene matches. The CDR3 extends over 14 amino acids. DNA for the CDR3: TGTGCCAGCAGCCCTAGCGGATCCTACAATGAGCAGTTCTTC. This codes for CASSPSGSYNEQFF. Variable domain in full (rest from reference TRBV7-9 and TRBJ2-1): DTGVSQNPRHKITKRGQNVTFRCDPISEHNRLYWYRQTLGQGPEFLTYFQNEAQLEKSRLLSDRFSAERPKGSFSTLEIQRTEQGDSAMYLCASSPSGSYNEQFFGPGTRLTVL.

The gene calls are TRBV9 and TRBJ2-6; D is unclear. This CDR3 spans 18 amino acids. Trimming took 5 bases from V and 2 from J, leaving 20 bases between them. CDR1 is SGDLS and CDR2 is YYNGEE in the germline V gene. The chain's CDR3 is CASSPSAQPETGANVLTF. The CDR3 DNA reads as TGTGCCAGCAGTCCCTCGGCACAGCCCGAAACTGGGGCCAACGTCCTGACTTTC. Together with reference TRBV9 and TRBJ2-6, the CDR3 gives the full variable domain: DSGVTQTPKHLITATGQRVTLRCSPRSGDLSVYWYQQSLDQGLQFLIQYYNGEERAKGNILERFSAQQFPDLHSELNLSSLELGDSALYFCASSPSAQPETGANVLTFGAGSRLTVL.

This clone was detected only a few times. The chain is built from TRBV2 and TRBJ1-4; no definite D call. The germline V gene encodes CDR1 SNHLY and CDR2 FYNNEI. CDR3 length equals 17 residues. Trimming pared 7 bases from V and 8 bases from J, leaving 26 bases between. The CDR3 reads CASIPNTRAGVKEKLFF. CDR3 nucleotides: TGTGCCAGCATCCCCAACACGAGAGCGGGCGTCAAAGAAAAACTGTTTTTT.

The sample holds a few counts of this clone. The V and J genes are TRBV6-5 and TRBJ2-1, with 13 bases matching TRBD2. With 0 bases clipped from V and 14 bases from J, the junction kept 4 bases outside the gene matches. This CDR3 contains 14 residues. Germline V gene data show CDR1 as MNHEY and CDR2 as SVGAGI. The CDR3: CASSYSGLAGLEFF. The CDR3 bases are TGTGCCAGCAGTTACTCGGGACTAGCGGGGTTGGAGTTCTTC.

J is TRBJ1-1 and V is TRBV19; maybe TRBD1 (5 bases). V was cut by 4 bases and J by 1 base, with 13 bases left in between. This CDR3 region has 15 residues. Germline V lookup: CDR1 LNHDA, CDR2 SQIVND (reference sequence). The chain's CDR3 is CASSTLTEKNTEAFF. The CDR3 DNA sequence: TGTGCCAGTAGTACCCTGACAGAGAAGAACACTGAAGCTTTCTTT.

The chain employs TRBV28 and TRBJ2-5; 7 nucleotides agree with TRBD1. The V gene's germline CDR1 is MDHEN and CDR2 SYDVKM. The ends lost 5 bases at V and 1 base at J; junction bases unmatched: 7. The CDR3 consists of 15 residues. The CDR3 sequence is CASSALTGTQETQYF. DNA of the CDR3: TGTGCCAGCAGTGCGCTGACAGGGACCCAAGAGACCCAGTACTTC.

J is TRBJ2-3 and V is TRBV9; maybe TRBD2 (6 bases). The CDR3 is 16 residues long. Germline V gene sequence: CDR1 SGDLS, CDR2 YYNGEE. V lost 0 bases, J lost 0 bases, and 11 bases lay in between. The CDR3 DNA is TGTGCCAGCAGCGTAGTGAGTCGGGGGAGCACAGATACGCAGTATTTT. It encodes CASSVVSRGSTDTQYF.

The chain carries TRBV28 and TRBJ1-2; the match to TRBD1 covers 8 bases. CDR1 and CDR2 (germline): MDHEN, SYDVKM. The CDR3 contains 11 residues. Trimming at V came to 10 bases and at J to 3 bases, leaving 1 base not matched to a gene. In DNA form, the CDR3 reads TGTGCCACGGGACAGGACTATGGCTACACCTTC. It specifies CATGQDYGYTF.

The chain is built from TRBV28 and TRBJ2-3, with D unclear. CDR1 and CDR2 (germline): MDHEN, SYDVKM. The CDR3 contains 14 residues. V was shortened by 7 bases and J by 4 bases, with 15 bases between the two germline ends. CDR3 sequence reads: CASTPMGSSDTQYF. The CDR3, as DNA: TGTGCCAGCACCCCCATGGGCAGTTCAGATACGCAGTATTTT.

The chain employs TRBV5-1 and TRBJ1-2; D remains ambiguous. The CDR3 runs to 13 residues. Between the trimmed V and J ends, which lost 0 bases and 6 bases, there was a span of 9 bases. The germline V gene has CDR1 SGHRS and CDR2 YFSETQ. DNA of the CDR3: TGCGCCAGCAGCTTGGGGGAGGGAGATGGCTACACCTTC. As protein: CASSLGEGDGYTF.